This T cell receptor (beta chain) was observed in a study of blood T cell repertoires in COVID-19 (dated by TCRdb to about 2020). For context, the study as a whole: Collaborator samples came from the United States, Italy and Spain and covered acute and convalescent phases of COVID-19. Where HLA class I and class II types were available, the types were taken from metadata supplied by the sample provider, not from assay-based typing. The material from the prospective study consisted of cDNA or gDNA derived from T cells, B-cell-depleted T cells, or PBMCs. The samples were drawn from two sources: the first 160 participants of the ongoing ImmuneRACE study, and fewer than 1,500 subjects contributed by 6 global collaborators. Deeply sampled blood TCRbeta repertoires from subjects exposed to, actively infected with, or recovered from COVID-19 were included in the dataset. Nearly every sample came with metadata listing a de-identified subject ID, COVID-19 status, age in years and sex. A freely available public database, intended as a resource for researchers studying the immune response to SARS-CoV-2, is where the repertoires were released. General study outcomes and caveats: Clinical and demographic metadata were provided uncurated, with the amount varying by source and participant.

Whole blood was collected in K2EDTA tubes by collaborating institutions according to the institutions' own protocols. For TCRbeta analysis, collaborator samples were shipped as frozen whole blood, as isolated PBMCs, or as DNA extracted from either sample type. The junction shows trimming of 4 bases on V and 4 bases on J, and the gene matches do not reach 4 bases of it. CDR1 and CDR2 (SQVTM, ANQGSEA) derive from the germline V gene. The CDR3 spans 13 residues, from the cysteine through the phenylalanine. Here the CDR3 DNA is all that survives: 39 bases in frame from base 1. Remarks on this clone: Its antigen specificity is not known. No base-level quality is on record; no much larger clone is a single base apart.

TCRbeta CDR3 regions were amplified from genomic DNA by means of the immunoSEQ Assay, a bias-controlled multiplex PCR. Per the source publication's procedure: The number of nucleated cells in each sample was estimated from the amplification of reference gene primers within the assay. To quantify the absolute abundance of each unique TCRbeta CDR3 rearrangement, sequence reads were collapsed and filtered. For each sample, productive Simpson clonality was calculated as the square root of Simpson's diversity index across productive rearrangements. TCRdb took this table from immuneACCESS and kept in-frame rearrangements with V and J called. Such tables lack part of the clones; where checked against another copy, unresolved V genes explain under half of the gap, and the rest is unexplained. Clone size and the V and J calls come from that table; the DNA yielded D and trimming. In all, the sample holds fewer than 250,000 clones, and 88% of those were seen once. Over 1.5% of the sample is held by the ten biggest clonotypes.

Material: peripheral blood. This clonotype was obtained from a man aged 70 or older with acute or convalescent COVID-19. The V gene is TRBV29-1 and the J gene is TRBJ2-1, and TRBD1 aligns with 7 junction nucleotides. The nucleotides are TGCAGCGTTGTTGAGACAGGGTACAATGAGCAGTTCTTC. This is translated as CSVVETGYNEQFF.